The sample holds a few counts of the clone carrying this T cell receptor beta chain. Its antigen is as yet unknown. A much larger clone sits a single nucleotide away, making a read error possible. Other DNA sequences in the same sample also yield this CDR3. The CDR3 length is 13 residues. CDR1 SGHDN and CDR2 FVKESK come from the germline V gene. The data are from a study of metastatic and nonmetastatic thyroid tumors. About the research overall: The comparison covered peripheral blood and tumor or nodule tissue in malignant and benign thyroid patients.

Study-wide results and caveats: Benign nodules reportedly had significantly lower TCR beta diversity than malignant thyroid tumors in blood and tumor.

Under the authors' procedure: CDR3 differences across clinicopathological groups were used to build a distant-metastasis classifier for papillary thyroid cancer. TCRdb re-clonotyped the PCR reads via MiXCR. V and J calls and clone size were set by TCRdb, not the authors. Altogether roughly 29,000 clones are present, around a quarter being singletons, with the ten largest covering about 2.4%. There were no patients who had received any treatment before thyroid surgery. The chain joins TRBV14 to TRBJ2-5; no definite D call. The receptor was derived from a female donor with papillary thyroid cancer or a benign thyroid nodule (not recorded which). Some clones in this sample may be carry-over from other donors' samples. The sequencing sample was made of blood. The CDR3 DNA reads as TGTGCCAGCAGCCAAACAGTCCAAGAGACACAGTACTTC. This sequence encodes CASSQTVQETQYF.